These 2 T cell receptor beta chains came from one sample sequenced in a study of T-cell memory formation after mild COVID-19. TCRdb re-called the 5' RACE reads through MiXCR, storing one row per CDR3 protein. The sample gives under 450,000 distinct CDR3 sequences, approximately 22% of which show up once; around a fifth is in the top ten. Material: PBMCs or a T cell subset sorted from them (not recorded which). Receptor source: a man aged 18 to 30 who had mild COVID-19 (a few samples of this study predate the infection). Cell type and time point are not known.

The chain recombines TRBV20-1 with TRBJ1-5; D unresolved. Trimming removed 3 bases at V and 7 bases at J, with 13 bases between. This CDR3 has 13 amino acids. Germline V gives CDR1 DFQATT, CDR2 SNEGSKA (reference sequence). The CDR3 spells CSARPPFEQPQHF. The CDR3 nucleotides are TGCAGTGCTAGGCCCCCTTTTGAGCAGCCCCAGCATTTT.

The rearrangement links TRBV12-3 or TRBV12-4 to TRBJ2-5; no clear D. The ends were cut back, 1 base at V and 7 bases at J, with 7 bases in the middle. CDR3 length equals 12 residues. DNA of the CDR3: TGTGCCAGCAGTTTAGAGGCCGCGACCCAGTACTTC. This gives the protein CASSLEAATQYF.